Reported below is one TCR beta chain. What it recognizes is unknown. The sequenced template was cDNA made from the entire isolated RNA. Libraries were prepared by immunoSEQ multiplex PCR; TCRdb keeps only in-frame clonotypes and omits some of them. The sample carries roughly 170,000 clones, about 13% recorded once. This entry is derived from a study of beta chain features in type 1 diabetes. Study overall: The patients were much like the healthy donors in age, gender and cell yields. Study-level results: Researchers cautioned that cDNA sequencing could over-represent cells with high TCR expression.

A single heparinised blood sample, averaging around 120 mL, was obtained per donor. CD45RO/CCR7/CD25/CD127/CD95/CD27 sorting isolated CD4+ naive, central memory, regulatory and stem cell-like memory cells. Germline-derived CDR1 and CDR2 are SGHDN and FVKESK. The CDR3 covers 15 residues. Deletions cut 1 base from V and 3 bases from J, with 13 bases between. The V gene is TRBV14, the J gene TRBJ2-7; perhaps TRBD2 as D (5 bases). Sequenced sample: central memory CD4+ T cells from blood. The sequence was collected from a woman under 30 in good health. The chain's CDR3 is CASSQGRGIGYEQYF. In DNA, the CDR3 is TGTGCCAGCAGCCAAGGACGGGGTATCGGCTACGAGCAGTACTTC.